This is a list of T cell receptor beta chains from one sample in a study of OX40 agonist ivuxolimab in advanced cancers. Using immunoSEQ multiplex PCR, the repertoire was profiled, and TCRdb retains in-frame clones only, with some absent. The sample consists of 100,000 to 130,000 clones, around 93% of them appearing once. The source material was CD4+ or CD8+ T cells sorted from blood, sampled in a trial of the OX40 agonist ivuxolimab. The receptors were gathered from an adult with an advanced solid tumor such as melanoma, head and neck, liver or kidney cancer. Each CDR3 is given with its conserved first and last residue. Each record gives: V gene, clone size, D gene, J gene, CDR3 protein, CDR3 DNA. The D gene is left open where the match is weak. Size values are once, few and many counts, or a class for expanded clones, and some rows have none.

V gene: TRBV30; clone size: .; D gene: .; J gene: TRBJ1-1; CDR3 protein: CAWRRETEAFF; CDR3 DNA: TGTGCCTGGAGAAGGGAAACTGAAGCTTTCTTT
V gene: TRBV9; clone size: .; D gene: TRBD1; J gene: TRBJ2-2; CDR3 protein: CASSAQGANTGELFF; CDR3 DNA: TGTGCCAGCAGTGCACAGGGGGCGAACACCGGGGAGCTGTTTTTT
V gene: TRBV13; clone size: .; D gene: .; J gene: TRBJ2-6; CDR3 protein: CASSFKGQRISGANVLTF; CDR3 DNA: TGTGCCAGCAGCTTCAAAGGACAGAGGATCTCTGGGGCCAACGTCCTGACTTTC
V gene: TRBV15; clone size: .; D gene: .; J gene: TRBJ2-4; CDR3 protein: CATSSGGTLAKNIQYF; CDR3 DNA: TGTGCCACCAGCAGTGGTGGGACGTTAGCCAAAAACATTCAGTACTTC
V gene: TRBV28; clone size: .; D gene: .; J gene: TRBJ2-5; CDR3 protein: CASSPPRETQYF; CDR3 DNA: TGTGCCAGCAGCCCCCCCCGGGAGACCCAGTACTTC
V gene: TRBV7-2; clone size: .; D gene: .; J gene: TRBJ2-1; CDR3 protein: CASSLSGLGSNEQFF; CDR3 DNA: TGTGCCAGCAGCTTGTCCGGACTCGGTTCAAATGAGCAGTTCTTC
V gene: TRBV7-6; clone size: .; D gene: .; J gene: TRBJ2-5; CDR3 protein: CASSLRGETQYF; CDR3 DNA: TGTGCCAGCAGCTTGAGGGGGGAGACCCAGTACTTC
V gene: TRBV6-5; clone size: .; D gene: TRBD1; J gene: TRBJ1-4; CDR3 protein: CASSSLGQGDNEKLFF; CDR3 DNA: TGTGCCAGCAGTTCACTAGGACAGGGGGATAATGAAAAACTGTTTTTT
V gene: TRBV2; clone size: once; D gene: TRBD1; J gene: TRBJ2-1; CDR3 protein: CASSGQGQNNEQFF; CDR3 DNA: TGTGCCAGCAGTGGACAGGGGCAGAACAATGAGCAGTTCTTC
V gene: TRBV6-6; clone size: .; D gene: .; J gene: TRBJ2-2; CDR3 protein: CASTFGHKTPGELFF; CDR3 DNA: TGTGCCAGCACCTTCGGCCACAAGACCCCCGGGGAGCTGTTTTTT
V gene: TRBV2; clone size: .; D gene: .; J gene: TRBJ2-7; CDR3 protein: CATQRRGGAGITSYEQYF; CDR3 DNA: TGTGCCACCCAAAGAAGGGGGGGGGCAGGGATAACATCCTACGAGCAGTACTTC
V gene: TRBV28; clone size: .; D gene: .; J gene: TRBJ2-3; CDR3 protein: CASSLSVPNLGWDTQYF; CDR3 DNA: TGTGCCAGCAGTTTATCTGTCCCGAACCTCGGGTGGGATACGCAGTATTTT
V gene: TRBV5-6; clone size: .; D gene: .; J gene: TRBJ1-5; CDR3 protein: CASSLWEGNQPQHF; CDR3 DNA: TGTGCCAGCAGCTTGTGGGAGGGGAATCAGCCCCAGCATTTT
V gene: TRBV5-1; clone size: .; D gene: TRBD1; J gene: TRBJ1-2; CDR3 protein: CASSITGTGNGYTF; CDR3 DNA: TGCGCCAGCAGCATCACCGGGACAGGGAACGGCTACACCTTC
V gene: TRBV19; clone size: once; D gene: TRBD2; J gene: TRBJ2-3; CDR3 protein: CASIVRGGPADTQYF; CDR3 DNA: TGTGCCAGTATCGTGAGGGGAGGGCCGGCAGATACGCAGTATTTT
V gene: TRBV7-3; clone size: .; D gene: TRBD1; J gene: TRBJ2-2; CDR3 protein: CASSTRQGADTGELFF; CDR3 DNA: TGTGCCAGCAGCACCCGACAGGGGGCGGACACCGGGGAGCTGTTTTTT